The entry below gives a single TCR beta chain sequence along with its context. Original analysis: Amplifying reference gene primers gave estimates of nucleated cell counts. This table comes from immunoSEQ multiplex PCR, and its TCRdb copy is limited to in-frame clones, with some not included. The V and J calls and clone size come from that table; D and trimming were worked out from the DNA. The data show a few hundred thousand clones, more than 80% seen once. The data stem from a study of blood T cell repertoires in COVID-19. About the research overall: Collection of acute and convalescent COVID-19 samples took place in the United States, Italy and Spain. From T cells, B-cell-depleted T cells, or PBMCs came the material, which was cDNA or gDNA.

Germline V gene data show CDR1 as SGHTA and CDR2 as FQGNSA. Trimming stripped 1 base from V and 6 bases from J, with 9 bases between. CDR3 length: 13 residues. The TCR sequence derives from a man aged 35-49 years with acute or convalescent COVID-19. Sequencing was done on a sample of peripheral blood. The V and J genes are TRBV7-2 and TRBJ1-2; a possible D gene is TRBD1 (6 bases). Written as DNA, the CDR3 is TGTGCCAGCAGCTTAGATCAGGGGAATGGCTACACCTTC. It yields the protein CASSLDQGNGYTF.